This TCR beta chain was documented in a study of blood T cell repertoires in COVID-19. Study as a whole: In each case, the material was cDNA or gDNA derived from T cells, B-cell-depleted T cells, or PBMCs.

The repertoire was sequenced with immunoSEQ multiplex PCR; TCRdb's copy has only in-frame clones and lacks some. The sample has under 350,000 clones, more than 85% seen once. Trimming removed 5 bases at V and 0 bases at J, with 7 bases between. The germline CDR1 and CDR2 sequences are WNHNN and SYGVQD (reference sequence). This CDR3 has 13 residues. This clone was picked up a small number of times. This chain uses TRBV10-1 with TRBJ1-2; D is uncertain. Sequenced: peripheral blood. The sequence was collected from a man in his forties with acute or convalescent COVID-19. CDR3 sequence reads: CASSPAANYGYTF. The CDR3 coding sequence is TGCGCCAGCAGTCCGGCGGCTAACTATGGCTACACCTTC.